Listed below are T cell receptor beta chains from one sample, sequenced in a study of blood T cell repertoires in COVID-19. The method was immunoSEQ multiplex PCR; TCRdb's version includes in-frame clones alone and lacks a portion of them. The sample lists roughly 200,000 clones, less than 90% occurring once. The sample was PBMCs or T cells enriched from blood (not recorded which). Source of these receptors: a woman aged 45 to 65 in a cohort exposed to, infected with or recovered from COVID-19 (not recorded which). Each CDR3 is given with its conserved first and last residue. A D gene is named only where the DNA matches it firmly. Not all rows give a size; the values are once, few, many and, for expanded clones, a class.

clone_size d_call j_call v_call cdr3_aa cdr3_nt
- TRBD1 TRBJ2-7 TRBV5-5 CASSRAAQGINEQYF TGTGCCAGCAGCAGAGCCGCACAGGGGATCAACGAGCAGTACTTC
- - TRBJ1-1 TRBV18 CASSPRTPYPNTEAFF TGTGCCAGCTCACCACGCACACCGTACCCGAACACTGAAGCTTTCTTT
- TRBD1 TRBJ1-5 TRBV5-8 CASSPRGQGNQPQHF TGTGCCAGCAGCCCCCGGGGACAGGGCAATCAGCCCCAGCATTTT
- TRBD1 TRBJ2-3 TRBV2 CASSELTGPDTQYF TGTGCCAGCAGTGAATTGACAGGGCCAGATACGCAGTATTTT
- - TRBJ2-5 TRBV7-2 CASSPPEAVAVLRETQYF TGTGCCAGCAGCCCCCCGGAGGCAGTAGCGGTGCTCCGGGAGACCCAGTACTTC
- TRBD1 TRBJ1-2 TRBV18 CASSEGTRGDYGYTF TGTGCCAGCTCAGAAGGTACCAGGGGGGACTATGGCTACACCTTC
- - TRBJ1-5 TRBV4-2 CASSQAGGQPQHF TGTGCCAGCAGCCAAGCGGGGGGGCAGCCCCAGCATTTT
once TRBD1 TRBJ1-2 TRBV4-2 CASSQEMGQGTTVYGYTF TGTGCCAGCAGCCAAGAAATGGGACAGGGGACGACCGTCTATGGCTACACCTTC
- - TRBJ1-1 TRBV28 CAITSHSGEVTEAFF TGTGCCATCACCTCCCACTCGGGGGAGGTAACTGAAGCTTTCTTT
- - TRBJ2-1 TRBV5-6 CASSLGLAFSYNEQFF TGTGCCAGCAGCTTGGGGCTAGCCTTCTCCTACAATGAGCAGTTCTTC
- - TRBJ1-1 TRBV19 CASSMNPGGTTEAFF TGTGCCAGTAGTATGAATCCGGGGGGCACCACTGAAGCTTTCTTT
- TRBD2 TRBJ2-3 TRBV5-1 CASSLAGGRKSTDTQYF TGCGCCAGCAGCTTAGCGGGGGGGCGGAAAAGCACAGATACGCAGTATTTT
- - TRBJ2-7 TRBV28 CASSLFGESYEQYF TGTGCCAGCAGTTTATTCGGGGAATCCTACGAGCAGTACTTC
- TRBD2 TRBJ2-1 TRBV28 CASSLYSGGYNEQFF TGTGCCAGCAGTTTATACAGCGGGGGTTACAATGAGCAGTTCTTC
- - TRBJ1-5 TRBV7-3 CASSPNPGGNQPQHF TGTGCCAGCAGCCCAAATCCAGGGGGCAATCAGCCCCAGCATTTT
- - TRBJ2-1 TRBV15 CATSMWTDYNEQFF TGTGCCACCAGCATGTGGACAGACTACAATGAGCAGTTCTTC
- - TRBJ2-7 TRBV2 CARQGHRGGYEQYF TGTGCCAGACAGGGTCATAGAGGAGGCTACGAGCAGTACTTC
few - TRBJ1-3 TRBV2 CASSELQGSLSGNTIYF TGTGCCAGCAGTGAGTTGCAGGGTTCGCTTTCTGGAAACACCATATATTTT
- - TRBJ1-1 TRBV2 CASSAVVHTEAFF TGTGCCAGCAGTGCGGTAGTGCACACTGAAGCTTTCTTT
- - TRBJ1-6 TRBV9 CASSAGQSSYNSPLHF TGTGCCAGCAGCGCCGGACAGAGCTCCTATAATTCACCCCTCCACTTT
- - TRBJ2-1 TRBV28 CASSFRKGLSYNEQFF TGTGCCAGCAGTTTTCGGAAGGGGTTGTCCTACAATGAGCAGTTCTTC
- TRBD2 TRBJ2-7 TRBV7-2 CASSLTASGGWLREQYF TGTGCCAGCAGCTTAACGGCTAGCGGGGGCTGGCTTCGCGAGCAGTACTTC
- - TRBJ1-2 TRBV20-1 CSASEARNYGYTF TGCAGTGCTAGTGAGGCCAGAAACTATGGCTACACCTTC
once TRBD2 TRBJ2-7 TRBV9 CASSVSGTKDYEQYF TGTGCCAGCAGCGTGTCCGGGACTAAGGACTACGAGCAGTACTTC
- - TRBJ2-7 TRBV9 CASSVGGAGPYEQYF TGTGCCAGCAGCGTAGGAGGTGCAGGGCCCTACGAGCAGTACTTC
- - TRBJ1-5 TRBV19 CASSLGQGYSNQPQHF TGTGCCAGTAGTCTTGGCCAGGGCTATAGCAATCAGCCCCAGCATTTT
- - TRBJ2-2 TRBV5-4 CASSPRGTANTGELFF TGTGCCAGCAGCCCACGGGGGACCGCGAACACCGGGGAGCTGTTTTTT
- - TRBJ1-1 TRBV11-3 CASSLDGGANTEAFF TGTGCCAGCAGCTTAGATGGGGGGGCGAACACTGAAGCTTTCTTT
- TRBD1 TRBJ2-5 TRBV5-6 CASSKTGMVYQETQYF TGTGCCAGCAGCAAGACAGGGATGGTGTACCAAGAGACCCAGTACTTC
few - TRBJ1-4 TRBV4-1 CASSPGGIGNEKLFF TGCGCCAGCAGCCCGGGGGGGATCGGTAATGAAAAACTGTTTTTT
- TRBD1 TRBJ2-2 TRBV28 CASIESGTGFTGELFF TGTGCCAGCATTGAGAGTGGGACAGGGTTCACCGGGGAGCTGTTTTTT
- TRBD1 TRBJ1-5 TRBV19 CASSMGQVRHQPQHF TGTGCCAGTAGTATGGGACAGGTCCGGCATCAGCCCCAGCATTTT
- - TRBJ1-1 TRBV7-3 CASSLTGGGTEAFF TGTGCCAGCAGCTTAACAGGCGGGGGCACTGAAGCTTTCTTT
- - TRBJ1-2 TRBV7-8 CASSLAQYYGYTF TGTGCCAGCAGCTTAGCACAGTACTATGGCTACACCTTC
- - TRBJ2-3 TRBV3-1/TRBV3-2 CASSQADTQYF TGTGCCAGCAGCCAAGCGGATACGCAGTATTTT
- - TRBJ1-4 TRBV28 CASSLLGAGNEKLFF TGTGCCAGCTCCCTGCTGGGGGCCGGTAATGAAAAACTGTTTTTT
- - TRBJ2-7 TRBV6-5 CASSYSGGWDYEQYF TGTGCCAGCAGTTACTCTGGGGGGTGGGATTACGAGCAGTACTTC
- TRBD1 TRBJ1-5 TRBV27 CASRRPGGSNQPQHF TGTGCCAGCAGACGACCAGGGGGATCGAATCAGCCCCAGCATTTT
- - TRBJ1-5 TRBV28 CASSFFGGGSSQPQHF TGTGCCAGCAGTTTCTTCGGTGGGGGGAGCAGTCAGCCCCAGCATTTT
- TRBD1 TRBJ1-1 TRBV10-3 CAISSVGTANEAFF TGTGCCATCAGCAGCGTCGGGACAGCTAATGAAGCTTTCTTT
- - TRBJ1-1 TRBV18 CASSPRDRRVGNTEAFF TGTGCCAGCTCACCGCGTGATCGGAGGGTGGGGAACACTGAAGCTTTCTTT
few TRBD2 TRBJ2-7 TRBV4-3 CASSILAGGREQYF TGCGCCAGCAGCATACTAGCGGGGGGGCGGGAGCAGTACTTC
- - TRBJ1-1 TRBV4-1 CASSRGLWNTEAFF TGCGCCAGCAGCCGCGGGCTCTGGAACACTGAAGCTTTCTTT
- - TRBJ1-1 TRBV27 CASSLLESTEAFF TGTGCCAGCAGTCTTCTGGAGAGCACTGAAGCTTTCTTT
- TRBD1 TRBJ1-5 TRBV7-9 CASSLGQGNQPQHF TGTGCCAGCAGCCTCGGACAGGGCAATCAGCCCCAGCATTTT
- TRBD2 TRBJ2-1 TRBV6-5 CASRLAGGYNEQFF TGTGCCAGCAGGCTAGCGGGGGGTTACAATGAGCAGTTCTTC